These 29 T cell receptor beta chains originate from one sample sequenced in a study of blood T cell repertoires in COVID-19. The data were produced by immunoSEQ multiplex PCR, yet TCRdb's version contains in-frame clones alone and is incomplete. The sample carries about 76,000 clones, 70% to 90% recorded once. The specimen was peripheral blood. The receptors stem from a man aged 55-75 years with COVID-19, enrolled during active disease.

The CDR3 bases are TGTGCCAGCTCACCTTCCGGACTCCTCTCCTACGAGCAGTACTTC. Protein product: CASSPSGLLSYEQYF. The chain has TRBV18 and TRBJ2-7; TRBD2 might be the D (5 bases). Germline V gene sequence: CDR1 KGHSH, CDR2 LQKENI. The CDR3 is made up of 15 amino acids. V was shortened by 3 bases and J by 0 bases, with 12 bases between the two germline ends.

The genes are TRBV11-3 and TRBJ1-5, with D uncertain. The CDR3 has 18 amino acids. V was trimmed by 1 base and J by 0 bases, leaving 16 bases between them. Germline values: CDR1 SGHNT, CDR2 YENEEA. The CDR3 loop reads CASSLVPDKLCSNQPQHF. The CDR3 DNA follows: TGTGCCAGCAGCTTAGTCCCCGACAAGTTGTGTAGCAATCAGCCCCAGCATTTT.

In DNA, the CDR3 is TGCGCCAGCAGCTTGGACGGGGTTATAGCTGGAAACACCATATATTTT. It is translated as CASSLDGVIAGNTIYF. V is TRBV5-1 and J is TRBJ1-3; D is ambiguous. This CDR3 comprises 16 residues. The ends were cut back, 0 bases at V and 2 bases at J, with 12 bases in the middle. The V gene's germline CDR1 is SGHRS and CDR2 YFSETQ.

Many counts were recorded for this clone. This rearrangement joins TRBV4-1 to TRBJ1-1; a weak D match, TRBD1 (5 bases). The CDR3 runs to 14 residues. Germline V gene data show CDR1 as MGHRA and CDR2 as YSYEKL. V gave up 2 bases and J gave up 6 bases, with 13 bases separating them. This CDR3 is CASSQPLIQAEAFF. DNA for the CDR3: TGCGCCAGCAGCCAACCTTTAATACAGGCTGAAGCTTTCTTT.

This clone was detected once. The chain uses TRBV27 and TRBJ1-6, with a tentative D call TRBD1 (6 bases). Trimming shortened V by 6 bases and J by 7 bases, and 13 bases separated the two germline ends. Germline values: CDR1 MNHEY, CDR2 SMNVEV (reference sequence). The CDR3 consists of 14 residues. CDR3 sequence: CASRPGHDNSPLHF. The DNA for the CDR3 is TGTGCCAGCAGACCGGGACACGACAATTCACCCCTCCACTTT.

The chain is built from TRBV6-5 and TRBJ1-1; weak D call: TRBD1 (6 bases). Germline assignment: CDR1 MNHEY and CDR2 SVGAGI. V shed 1 base and J shed 1 base, with 10 bases lying between them. The CDR3 covers 15 residues. CDR3 amino acids: CASSYYAGENTEAFF. The CDR3 nucleotides are TGTGCCAGCAGTTACTATGCAGGGGAGAACACTGAAGCTTTCTTT.

The chain is built from TRBV12-2 and TRBJ2-7; the listed D gene, TRBD1, was not tested against the DNA. TRBV12-2 is designated a pseudogene. The CDR3 covers 12 residues. The CDR3 here is CASRLEHNEQYF. CDR3 sequence (DNA): TGTGCAAGTCGCTTAGAACATAACGAGCAGTACTTC.

The V gene is TRBV7-6, the J gene TRBJ2-3, with D maybe TRBD2 (5 bases). CDR3 length: 14 amino acids. Germline-derived CDR1 and CDR2 are SGHVS and FNYEAQ. V lost 0 bases to trimming and J lost 1 base, with 5 bases between them. The CDR3 spells CASSLAGGTDTQYF. In DNA form, the CDR3 reads TGTGCCAGCAGCTTAGCCGGGGGCACAGATACGCAGTATTTT.

The rearrangement uses TRBV29-1 and TRBJ1-1; possible D gene TRBD1, 5 bases. The V end was cut by 6 bases, the J end by 8 bases, with 13 bases between. CDR3 length: 11 residues. Germline loops: CDR1 SQVTM, CDR2 ANQGSEA. The DNA for the CDR3 is TGCAGCGTCACGACCGGGGGGGAAGCTTTCTTT. Residues: CSVTTGGEAFF.

The chain is built from TRBV6-6 and TRBJ1-2, with TRBD1 matching over 8 bases. In germline, CDR1 is MNHNY, CDR2 SVGAGI (reference sequence). The CDR3 extends over 13 amino acids. Trimming took 3 bases from V and 7 from J; bases not matched to a gene: 4. CDR3 sequence (DNA): TGTGCCAGCAGTTATGGGCAGGGGGCTGGCTACACCTTC. As protein: CASSYGQGAGYTF.

The gene calls are TRBV13 and TRBJ2-2, with D uncertain. The CDR3 length is 14 residues. Trimming took off 2 bases at V and 0 bases at J, with 4 bases between the two ends. Germline-derived CDR1 and CDR2 are PRHDT and FYEKMQ (reference sequence). The CDR3 protein is CASSLSANTGELFF. The CDR3 region has the DNA TGTGCCAGCAGCTTATCTGCGAACACCGGGGAGCTGTTTTTT.

This clone was seen a few times. V is TRBV11-3 and J is TRBJ2-3; 11 bases align to TRBD2. Germline V gene lookup returns CDR1 SGHNT and CDR2 YENEEA. This CDR3 region has 16 residues. V lost 4 bases to trimming and J lost 4 bases; unmatched junction nucleotides: 7. The CDR3 reads CASSSNLAGGSDTQYF. In DNA, the CDR3 is TGTGCCAGCAGCTCTAACTTAGCGGGAGGGTCAGATACGCAGTATTTT. Full variable domain (remainder filled in from reference TRBV11-3 and TRBJ2-3): EAGVVQSPRYKIIEKKQPVAFWCNPISGHNTLYWYLQNLGQGPELLIRYENEEAVDDSQLPKDRFSAERLKGVDSTLKIQPAELGDSAVYLCASSSNLAGGSDTQYFGPGTRLTVL.

The chain links TRBV30 to TRBJ1-6; D possibly corresponds to TRBD1 (5 bases). With 2 bases removed from V and 8 bases from J, the gap between germline ends came to 16 bases. The CDR3 spans 15 residues. Germline lookup yields CDR1 GTSNPN and CDR2 SVGIG (reference sequence). The CDR3 sequence: CAWSSPQGTHSPLHF. The CDR3 nucleotides read TGTGCCTGGAGTTCACCCCAGGGTACTCATTCACCCCTCCACTTT.

The CDR3 sequence: CASSPSGKEAFF. In DNA, the CDR3 is TGTGCCAGCAGTCCCTCCGGGAAAGAAGCTTTCTTT. The chain couples TRBV6-5 to TRBJ1-1; the D is unclear. Germline loops: CDR1 MNHEY, CDR2 SVGAGI. The V and J ends lost 5 bases and 8 bases respectively, with 12 bases between them. The CDR3 runs to 12 residues.

The chain is built from TRBV11-2 and TRBJ2-2, with D possibly being TRBD2 (6 bases). The ends were cut back, 0 bases at V and 1 base at J, with 9 bases in the middle. Germline V gene data show CDR1 as SGHAT and CDR2 as FQNNGV. The CDR3 extends over 16 amino acids. The CDR3 loop reads CASSLEGGRNTGELFF. As DNA, the CDR3 is TGTGCCAGCAGCTTAGAGGGGGGAAGGAACACCGGGGAGCTGTTTTTT.

The chain has TRBV9 and TRBJ1-4; 7 bases are shared with TRBD1. J lost 4 bases, V lost 0 bases, and 0 bases had no gene match. From germline, CDR1 is SGDLS and CDR2 YYNGEE. The CDR3 has 14 residues. The CDR3 protein is CASSVGDSNEKLFF. In DNA form, the CDR3 reads TGTGCCAGCAGCGTAGGGGACAGTAATGAAAAACTGTTTTTT.

The gene calls are TRBV10-3 and TRBJ1-1; D perhaps matches TRBD1 (5 bases). CDR1 is ENHRY, CDR2 SYGVKD, per germline. The length of the CDR3 is 15 residues. Between the trimmed V and J ends, which lost 2 bases and 1 base, there was a span of 11 bases. The CDR3 nucleotides are TGTGCCATCAGTGAGAGGGGAGGGGCGAACACTGAAGCTTTCTTT. Amino acids: CAISERGGANTEAFF.

The chain recombines TRBV10-3 with TRBJ2-1; perhaps TRBD2 as D (6 bases). Trimming left V 3 bases short and J 8 bases short, with 11 bases between. The CDR3 extends over 13 amino acids. CDR1 is ENHRY and CDR2 is SYGVKD in the germline V gene. CDR3 sequence: CAISEQAGYEQFF. The CDR3 DNA reads TGTGCCATCAGTGAACAGGCGGGGTATGAGCAGTTCTTC.

The chain links TRBV6-6 to TRBJ1-1; the match to TRBD1 covers 8 bases. The germline V gene has CDR1 MNHNY and CDR2 SVGAGI (reference sequence). The CDR3 totals 15 residues. Unmatched junction bases numbered 5, after V lost 5 bases and J lost 0 bases. CDR3 DNA sequence: TGTGCCAGCAGTCCGACAGGGGCCATGAACACTGAAGCTTTCTTT. It is translated as CASSPTGAMNTEAFF.

The chain combines TRBV6-5 with TRBJ2-2; TRBD1 agrees at 10 bases. V trimming: 6 bases; J trimming: 2 bases; junction bases outside the gene matches: 3. This CDR3 is built from 15 residues. Germline V gives CDR1 MNHEY, CDR2 SVGAGI. For the CDR3, the DNA is TGTGCCAGCAGGCGGACAGGGGGTAACACCGGGGAGCTGTTTTTT. It specifies CASRRTGGNTGELFF.

The CDR3 loop reads CASSPRAELAIWSPLHF. The CDR3 nucleotides read TGTGCCAGCAGCCCACGAGCGGAGCTGGCCATTTGGTCACCCCTCCACTTT. This chain links TRBV5-5 with TRBJ1-6; D uncertain. Deletions cut 4 bases from V and 10 bases from J, with 24 bases between. The germline CDR1 and CDR2 sequences are SGHKS and YYEKEE (reference sequence). The CDR3 is 17 amino acids.

The chain recombines TRBV6-5 with TRBJ1-5; the match to TRBD1 covers 7 bases. After removal of 4 bases from V and 0 bases from J, the junction contained 3 bases not matched to a gene. Germline lookup yields CDR1 MNHEY and CDR2 SVGAGI. The CDR3 loop spans 15 amino acids. CDR3 sequence reads: CASSWDSYSNQPQHF. CDR3 coding DNA: TGTGCCAGCAGTTGGGACAGTTATAGCAATCAGCCCCAGCATTTT.

This clone was counted a few times. The rearrangement links TRBV7-2 to TRBJ2-7; TRBD2 matches at 10 bases. J gave up 5 bases and V 1 base, and 5 bases lay outside the gene matches. This CDR3 is 15 amino acids long. Germline V gene lookup returns CDR1 SGHTA and CDR2 FQGNSA. CDR3 coding DNA: TGTGCCAGCAGCTTAGTTTCCCTAGCGGGAGACGAGCAGTACTTC. This gives the protein CASSLVSLAGDEQYF. The variable domain in full, completed from reference TRBV7-2 and TRBJ2-7, reads GAGVSQSPSNKVTEKGKDVELRCDPISGHTALYWYRQSLGQGLEFLIYFQGNSAPDKSGLPSDRFSAERTGGSVSTLTIQRTQQEDSAVYLCASSLVSLAGDEQYFGPGTRLTVT.

The chain combines TRBV3-1 (or the pseudogene TRBV3-2) with TRBJ2-6; D is unresolved. V was shortened by 0 bases and J by 1 base, with 7 bases between the two germline ends. Germline V gene lookup returns CDR1 LGHDT and CDR2 YNNKEL (reference sequence). The CDR3 covers 16 residues. The CDR3 DNA is TGTGCCAGCAGCCAAGATTTTAGTTCTGGGGCCAACGTCCTGACTTTC. As protein: CASSQDFSSGANVLTF.

The chain links TRBV7-9 to TRBJ1-1; 9 nucleotides agree with TRBD1. Losses at the gene ends were 4 bases for V and 3 bases for J; bases not matched to a gene: 3. CDR3 size: 14 residues. The germline V gene has CDR1 SEHNR and CDR2 FQNEAQ (reference sequence). CDR3 residues: CASSSGQGYTEAFF. CDR3 nucleotide sequence: TGTGCCAGCAGCTCAGGACAGGGGTACACTGAAGCTTTCTTT.

This rearrangement joins TRBV7-9 to TRBJ1-2; 7 bases match TRBD1. This CDR3 contains 13 residues. V lost 8 bases to trimming and J lost 2 bases; unmatched junction nucleotides: 5. Germline loops: CDR1 SEHNR, CDR2 FQNEAQ (reference sequence). The CDR3 DNA follows: TGTGCCAGCGAGTCGGGACAGAACTATGGCTACACCTTC. Amino acid sequence: CASESGQNYGYTF.

The chain uses TRBV19 and TRBJ2-2; maybe TRBD1 (7 bases). The CDR3 spans 16 residues. V lost 5 bases and J 4 bases, leaving 17 bases between the germline ends. The germline gives CDR1 LNHDA, CDR2 SQIVND (reference sequence). CDR3 sequence reads: CASSVQGGSGTGELFF. The CDR3 bases are TGTGCCAGTAGTGTGCAGGGGGGTAGCGGCACCGGGGAGCTGTTTTTT.

The chain uses TRBV9 and TRBJ2-2; no reliable D call. Looked up from germline, CDR1 is SGDLS and CDR2 is YYNGEE. Trimming removed 0 bases at V and 2 bases at J, with 14 bases between. There are 17 residues in the CDR3. The CDR3 loop reads CASSVVMGSPNTGELFF. In nucleotides, the CDR3 is TGTGCCAGCAGCGTAGTCATGGGCAGCCCTAACACCGGGGAGCTGTTTTTT.

A single count supports this clone. The J gene is TRBJ1-6, the V gene TRBV2, with D possibly being TRBD1 (6 bases). V was trimmed by 3 bases and J by 5 bases, leaving 14 bases between them. CDR3 length equals 16 residues. Germline loops: CDR1 SNHLY, CDR2 FYNNEI. CDR3 amino acids: CASSESGAANNSPLHF. CDR3 coding DNA: TGTGCCAGCAGTGAGTCAGGGGCCGCTAATAATTCACCCCTCCACTTT.